This T cell receptor beta chain is from a study of preoperative IRX-2 immunotherapy in early breast cancer. Treatment indicated: preoperative locoregional IRX-2 cytokine immunotherapy. Only in-frame clones appear in the TCRdb table, and some are missing; sequencing was by immunoSEQ multiplex PCR. The sample carries roughly 93,000 clones, roughly 89% recorded once. The CDR3 length is 15 residues. CDR1 is GTSNPN and CDR2 is SVGIG in the germline V gene (reference sequence). Trimming at V came to 1 base and at J to 4 bases, leaving 6 bases not matched to a gene. The sample here was tumor tissue, taken after IRX-2 immunotherapy. The source is a human donor with breast cancer. V usage is TRBV30 and J usage is TRBJ1-4; TRBD1 aligns across 7 bases. CDR3 protein: CAWSEGGQRNEKLFF. In DNA, the CDR3 is TGTGCCTGGAGTGAAGGGGGACAGCGTAATGAAAAACTGTTTTTT. Full variable domain (remainder filled in from reference TRBV30 and TRBJ1-4): SQTIHQWPATLVQPVGSPLSLECTVEGTSNPNLYWYRQAAGRGLQLLFYSVGIGQISSEVPQNLSASRPQDRQFILSSKKLLLSDSGFYLCAWSEGGQRNEKLFFGSGTQLSVL.